Sequencing of this T cell receptor beta chain was carried out in a study of post-analysis software for immune sequencing data. Overall study results and limits: Five TRBV segments, TRBV5-6, TRBV5-1 and TRBV20-1 among them, were found more frequent in patients than controls. Strong co-clustering by F measure was evident for samples that had been prepared in the same batch.

Notes on this clonotype: Its specificity is not known.

Germline V gene data show CDR1 as DFQATT and CDR2 as SNEGSKA (reference sequence). The CDR3 extends over 14 amino acids. The J segment lost 6 bases and the V segment lost 5 bases, leaving 6 bases of the junction unmatched. Included in the TCR beta cDNA libraries were unique molecular identifiers. TCRdb used MiXCR to reprocess the PCR reads, holding one entry per CDR3 protein. The data contain fewer than 850,000 distinct CDR3 sequences, 40% to 55% of them singletons. Material for sequencing was blood. This rearrangement joins TRBV20-1 to TRBJ2-1, with 11 bases matching TRBD2. This sequence originates from a girl aged 10 to 17 with multiple sclerosis. The CDR3 coding sequence is TGCAGTGCTCCGCTAGCGGGAGGCCTCAATGAGCAGTTCTTC. Amino acid sequence: CSAPLAGGLNEQFF.